These 8 T cell receptor beta chains share one sample of origin, sequenced in a study of blood T cell repertoires in COVID-19. Data came from immunoSEQ multiplex PCR; TCRdb stores just in-frame clones and leaves some out. Among about 150,000 clones listed, more than 65% were seen once. Material for sequencing was peripheral blood. Receptor source: a woman in her forties or fifties in a cohort sampled during active or convalescent COVID-19.

This clone appeared once. The V call is TRBV7-2, the J call TRBJ1-4; 8 positions match TRBD1. Per the germline V gene, CDR1 is SGHTA and CDR2 is FQGNSA. With 6 bases clipped from V and 4 bases from J, the junction kept 4 bases outside the gene matches. The CDR3 is 14 amino acids. CDR3 coding DNA: TGTGCCAGCAGTCAAGACAGGGGTAATGAAAAACTGTTTTTT. Amino acids: CASSQDRGNEKLFF.

The chain combines TRBV5-4 with TRBJ1-3, with a tentative D call TRBD1 (5 bases). V lost 4 bases and J 6 bases, leaving 14 bases between the germline ends. This CDR3 has 14 residues. CDR1 and CDR2 from the germline V gene are SGHNT and YYREEE (reference sequence). The CDR3 coding sequence is TGTGCCAGCAGCACGGACAATCTTGCAAACACCATATATTTT. Amino acid sequence: CASSTDNLANTIYF. Full variable domain (missing parts from reference TRBV5-4 and TRBJ1-3): ETGVTQSPTHLIKTRGQQVTLRCSSQSGHNTVSWYQQALGQGPQFIFQYYREEENGRGNFPPRFSGLQFPNYSSELNVNALELDDSALYLCASSTDNLANTIYFGEGSWLTVV.

CDR3 residues: CSAPRTRRAFF. CDR3 in DNA: TGCAGTGCGCCTCGGACACGGCGGGCTTTCTTT. The chain recombines TRBV20-1 with TRBJ1-1, with D perhaps matching TRBD1 (5 bases). Germline V gives CDR1 DFQATT, CDR2 SNEGSKA (reference sequence). The CDR3 consists of 11 residues. Trimming shortened V by 6 bases and J by 11 bases, and 16 bases separated the two germline ends.

The chain carries TRBV30 and TRBJ2-7, with 9 bases that match TRBD1. This CDR3 contains 15 residues. Germline V gene data show CDR1 as GTSNPN and CDR2 as SVGIG (reference sequence). Unmatched junction bases numbered 11, after V lost 2 bases and J lost 6 bases. CDR3 protein: CAWSKMHRGHGEQYF. The DNA for the CDR3 is TGTGCCTGGAGTAAAATGCACAGGGGGCATGGCGAGCAGTACTTC.

The chain has TRBV12-3 or TRBV12-4 and TRBJ1-2, with TRBD1 as a possible D gene (6 bases). There are 13 residues in the CDR3. V shed 4 bases and J shed 4 bases, with 10 bases lying between them. CDR3 region: CASSSQGSYGYTF. The CDR3 region has the DNA TGTGCCAGCAGTTCCCAGGGGAGCTATGGCTACACCTTC.

This chain links TRBV7-2 with TRBJ2-7; 10 bases are a match to TRBD1. The junction had 6 bases not matched to a gene; V was cut back by 4 bases and J by 6 bases. CDR3 size: 14 residues. CDR1 and CDR2 from the germline V gene are SGHTA and FQGNSA. CDR3 coding DNA: TGTGCCAGCAGCTCCGACAGGGGGCGGGCCGAGCAGTACTTC. This sequence encodes CASSSDRGRAEQYF.

The chain links TRBV6-5 to TRBJ1-6, with a tentative D call TRBD1 (6 bases). V lost 0 bases to trimming and J lost 8 bases, with 11 bases between them. CDR1 and CDR2 (germline): MNHEY, SVGAGI. The CDR3 is 15 amino acids. CDR3 residues: CASSYSTGSHSPLHF. CDR3 nucleotide sequence: TGTGCCAGCAGTTACTCAACAGGGTCGCATTCACCCCTCCACTTT.

The rearrangement links TRBV2 to TRBJ2-2, with 9 bases aligning to TRBD1. V trimming: 6 bases; J trimming: 5 bases; junction bases outside the gene matches: 10. From germline, CDR1 is SNHLY and CDR2 FYNNEI. CDR3 length: 16 amino acids. The CDR3, as DNA: TGTGCCAGCAGGGGGGACAGGGCCAAACTAACCGGGGAGCTGTTTTTT. It specifies CASRGDRAKLTGELFF.